Presented here are 23 T cell receptor beta chains from one specimen sequenced in a study of T cell responses to AZD1222 COVID-19 vaccine. Assay: immunoSEQ multiplex PCR; the TCRdb copy retains only in-frame clones and omits some. Of some 98,000 clones in the sample, around 84% were seen once. This sample comprised peripheral blood, obtained 28 days after the second AZD1222 dose. All receptors derive from an adult who received the AZD1222 COVID-19 vaccine.

This clone has at least ten counts. This chain joins TRBV6-5 and TRBJ1-2; D remains ambiguous. The germline V and J ends were trimmed by 4 bases and 2 bases, with 14 bases remaining between them. The CDR3 length is 15 residues. CDR1 and CDR2 (germline): MNHEY, SVGAGI. DNA of the CDR3: TGTGCCAGCAGTTCATTTAGACACGTCAACTATGGCTACACCTTC. This sequence encodes CASSSFRHVNYGYTF.

The chain joins TRBV4-1 to TRBJ1-4; D not certain. The CDR3 sequence is 16 residues long. Trimming removed 0 bases at V and 6 bases at J, with 14 bases between. Germline CDR1 is MGHRA and CDR2 is YSYEKL. The CDR3 bases are TGCGCCAGCAGCCAAGATACTCGACCAGGACATGAAAAACTGTTTTTT. Protein sequence: CASSQDTRPGHEKLFF.

This sequence joins TRBV5-6 and TRBJ2-5; possible D gene TRBD1, 5 bases. CDR3 length: 13 amino acids. Germline values: CDR1 SGHDT, CDR2 YYEEEE. The V end was cut by 4 bases, the J end by 5 bases, with 12 bases between. Here the CDR3 reads CASSPQGLETQYF. In nucleotides, the CDR3 is TGTGCCAGCAGCCCTCAGGGTTTGGAGACCCAGTACTTC.

This chain connects TRBV6-5 to TRBJ1-2; D may be TRBD1 (5 bases). Trimming cost V 0 bases and J 5 bases, with 13 bases left between them. Germline V gives CDR1 MNHEY, CDR2 SVGAGI. The CDR3 runs to 15 residues. The CDR3 DNA reads as TGTGCCAGCAGTTACTCAGGGGCAGCACTTTATGGCTACACCTTC. This codes for CASSYSGAALYGYTF.

The rearrangement uses TRBV5-1 and TRBJ1-5; D is perhaps TRBD1 (6 bases). The CDR3 is 14 amino acids. CDR1 is SGHRS and CDR2 is YFSETQ in the germline V gene. V lost 4 bases to trimming and J lost 7 bases, with 15 bases between them. CDR3 coding DNA: TGCGCCAGCAGCCCCGGGACATCCGGGCAGCCCCAGCATTTT. Translation gives CASSPGTSGQPQHF.

Here the CDR3 DNA reads TGTGCCAGCTCACCACCCGCCAGGGGGGTTTACAATGAGCAGTTCTTC. It is translated as CASSPPARGVYNEQFF. The chain joins TRBV18 to TRBJ2-1, with D possibly being TRBD1 (7 bases). The CDR3 length is 16 residues. Germline V lookup: CDR1 KGHSH, CDR2 LQKENI. The ends were cut back, 0 bases at V and 4 bases at J, with 13 bases in the middle. Using reference TRBV18 and TRBJ2-1 for the parts outside the CDR3, the full variable domain is NAGVMQNPRHLVRRRGQEARLRCSPMKGHSHVYWYRQLPEEGLKFMVYLQKENIIDESGMPKERFSAEFPKEGPSILRIQQVVRGDSAAYFCASSPPARGVYNEQFFGPGTRLTVL.

This chain links TRBV6-5 with TRBJ1-3, with D possibly TRBD1 on 5 matching bases. The V end lost 3 bases, the J end lost 0 bases, and 9 bases lay between the germline ends. The CDR3 is 15 residues long. Germline values: CDR1 MNHEY, CDR2 SVGAGI. CDR3 amino acids: CASSYGTGSGNTIYF. The CDR3 coding sequence is TGTGCCAGCAGTTATGGGACGGGCTCTGGAAACACCATATATTTT.

The rearrangement uses TRBV6-1 and TRBJ2-7, with 9 positions matching TRBD1. The germline CDR1 and CDR2 sequences are MNHNS and SASEGT. This CDR3 is built from 13 residues. The ends lost 6 bases at V and 1 base at J; junction bases unmatched: 1. The CDR3 protein is CASSGQGSYEQYF. The CDR3 coding sequence is TGTGCCAGCAGCGGACAGGGGTCCTACGAGCAGTACTTC.

The gene calls are TRBV14 and TRBJ2-5, with D hard to call. The germline V and J ends were trimmed by 1 base and 6 bases, with 6 bases remaining between them. Per the germline V gene, CDR1 is SGHDN and CDR2 is FVKESK. The CDR3 has 12 residues. CDR3: CASSQGVQTQYF. The CDR3, as DNA: TGTGCCAGCAGCCAAGGCGTACAGACCCAGTACTTC.

This clone was observed a single time. The chain combines TRBV14 with TRBJ1-3; no clear D. CDR1 is SGHDN, CDR2 FVKESK, per germline. The ends were cut back, 4 bases at V and 4 bases at J, with 17 bases in the middle. The CDR3 covers 16 residues. The CDR3 coding sequence is TGTGCCAGCAGCCGAAAATGGGGTCACGACGGAAACACCATATATTTT. Translated, it gives CASSRKWGHDGNTIYF.

This sequence joins TRBV10-3 and TRBJ2-7; the match to TRBD1 covers 8 bases. The V gene end was trimmed by 8 bases and the J gene end by 3 bases; junction bases not matched to a gene: 9. There are 14 residues in the CDR3. Germline V lookup: CDR1 ENHRY, CDR2 SYGVKD. The CDR3 bases are TGTGCCATCGGGACCGGACAGGGATACTACGAGCAGTACTTC. Its protein product is CAIGTGQGYYEQYF.

The V call is TRBV7-6, the J call TRBJ2-5, with 11 nucleotides matching TRBD2. V lost 5 bases to trimming and J lost 5 bases; unmatched junction nucleotides: 10. The CDR3 loop spans 16 amino acids. Germline V gives CDR1 SGHVS, CDR2 FNYEAQ. CDR3 sequence reads: CASSRLTSGVSETQYF. The CDR3 nucleotides read TGTGCCAGCAGCCGGTTGACTAGCGGGGTTTCGGAGACCCAGTACTTC.

This clone was detected once. V usage is TRBV2 and J usage is TRBJ2-7; D is unresolved. V lost 3 bases to trimming and J lost 9 bases, with 12 bases between them. The CDR3 consists of 12 residues. Germline values: CDR1 SNHLY, CDR2 FYNNEI. The chain's CDR3 is CASSDSLTGQYF. The CDR3 DNA reads as TGTGCCAGCAGTGATTCGTTAACCGGGCAGTACTTC.

The chain uses TRBV18 and TRBJ1-1; D perhaps matches TRBD1 (5 bases). The germline CDR1 and CDR2 sequences are KGHSH and LQKENI. With 6 bases removed from V and 1 base from J, the gap between germline ends came to 15 bases. The CDR3 contains 15 residues. DNA for the CDR3: TGTGCCAGCTCTCCAACCTGGGGGACGAACACTGAAGCTTTCTTT. Amino acids: CASSPTWGTNTEAFF.

V usage is TRBV27 and J usage is TRBJ2-1; TRBD2 aligns across 8 bases. Looked up from germline, CDR1 is MNHEY and CDR2 is SMNVEV (reference sequence). After removal of 5 bases from V and 12 bases from J, the junction contained 3 bases not matched to a gene. CDR3 length: 11 residues. CDR3 region: CASSPGLVQFF. The DNA of the CDR3 is TGTGCCAGCAGTCCGGGACTAGTGCAGTTCTTC.

This rearrangement joins TRBV7-6 to TRBJ1-5; D is ambiguous. There are 14 residues in the CDR3. Trimming cost V 1 base and J 4 bases, with 8 bases left between them. The germline gives CDR1 SGHVS, CDR2 FNYEAQ. The CDR3 here is CASSLEAANQPQHF. CDR3 coding DNA: TGTGCCAGCAGCTTAGAGGCAGCTAATCAGCCCCAGCATTTT.

V gene TRBV3-1 (or the pseudogene TRBV3-2) combines with J gene TRBJ1-2, with 7 nucleotides matching TRBD1. After removal of 8 bases from V and 4 bases from J, the junction contained 7 bases not matched to a gene. CDR1 and CDR2 from the germline V gene are LGHDT and YNNKEL (reference sequence). The CDR3 is 13 residues long. The chain's CDR3 is CASASTGPYGYTF. The CDR3 coding sequence is TGTGCCAGCGCGTCGACAGGGCCCTATGGCTACACCTTC.

The chain uses TRBV12-5 and TRBJ1-4; 10 bases agree with TRBD1. V gave up 5 bases and J gave up 7 bases; unmatched junction bases: 4. Germline lookup yields CDR1 LGHNT and CDR2 FRNRAP. The CDR3 covers 14 residues. For the CDR3, the DNA is TGTGCTAGTGGTGCCGGGACAGGGGCTGAAAAACTGTTTTTT. Its protein product is CASGAGTGAEKLFF.

The rearrangement uses TRBV6-5 and TRBJ2-5, with 10 bases that match TRBD2. With 7 bases clipped from V and 7 bases from J, the junction kept 9 bases outside the gene matches. The CDR3 is 14 amino acids. CDR1 is MNHEY, CDR2 SVGAGI, per germline. As DNA, the CDR3 is TGTGCCAGCACCCTAGCGGGAGACCGCCGGACCCAGTACTTC. Translating gives CASTLAGDRRTQYF.

The rearrangement uses TRBV25-1 and TRBJ2-1, with 8 positions matching TRBD1. Germline lookup yields CDR1 MGHDK and CDR2 SYGVNS. After removal of 6 bases from V and 0 bases from J, the junction contained 4 bases not matched to a gene. This CDR3 region has 15 residues. The CDR3 spells CASRHRGSSYNEQFF. CDR3 in DNA: TGTGCCAGCAGGCACAGGGGGAGCTCCTACAATGAGCAGTTCTTC.

The chain links TRBV6-5 to TRBJ2-7, with TRBD2 matching 7 bases. This CDR3 spans 13 amino acids. J gave up 2 bases and V 11 bases, and 9 bases lay outside the gene matches. Germline V gene lookup returns CDR1 MNHEY and CDR2 SVGAGI. This chain's CDR3 is CALRAGVTYEQYF. CDR3 nucleotides: TGTGCCCTCCGGGCGGGGGTCACCTACGAGCAGTACTTC.

This clone showed up just a few times. DNA for the CDR3: TGTGCCAGCAGTGACCCAGGCGGCTATAATGAAAAACTGTTTTTT. Amino acids: CASSDPGGYNEKLFF. V and J are TRBV2 and TRBJ1-4; D unresolved. This CDR3 is 15 amino acids long. V was trimmed by 3 bases and J by 4 bases, leaving 12 bases between them. Germline loops: CDR1 SNHLY, CDR2 FYNNEI.

The chain links TRBV29-1 to TRBJ2-2, with D possibly TRBD2 on 6 matching bases. CDR1 is SQVTM, CDR2 ANQGSEA, per germline. The CDR3 is 14 residues long. The CDR3 DNA reads as TGCAGTGCGGCATTCGGGGGTGGGGCCGGGGAGCTGTTTTTT. Translating gives CSAAFGGGAGELFF.